The subject of this entry is one TCR beta chain. Between the trimmed V and J ends, which lost 4 bases and 1 base, there was a span of 14 bases. Germline-derived CDR1 and CDR2 are LGHDT and YNNKEL (reference sequence). The CDR3 covers 16 residues. Original analysis: Reference gene primer amplification in the assay estimated nucleated cell counts. The method was immunoSEQ multiplex PCR; TCRdb's version includes in-frame clones alone and lacks a portion of them. The DNA gave D and trimming, while V, J and clone size come from that table. The table has about 190,000 clones, about 81% seen once. This sample was taken from a study of blood T cell repertoires in COVID-19. Study context: PBMCs, B-cell-depleted T cells, or T cells provided the cDNA or gDNA that made up the material.

The source of this sequence is a man aged 30 to 45 with active or convalescent COVID-19. The sample comprised peripheral blood. The chain is built from TRBV3-1 (or the pseudogene TRBV3-2) and TRBJ2-1; D may be TRBD2 (6 bases). In DNA, the CDR3 is TGTGCCAGCAGCCTCCGACTAGTTCCTTCCTACAATGAGCAGTTCTTC. As protein: CASSLRLVPSYNEQFF.